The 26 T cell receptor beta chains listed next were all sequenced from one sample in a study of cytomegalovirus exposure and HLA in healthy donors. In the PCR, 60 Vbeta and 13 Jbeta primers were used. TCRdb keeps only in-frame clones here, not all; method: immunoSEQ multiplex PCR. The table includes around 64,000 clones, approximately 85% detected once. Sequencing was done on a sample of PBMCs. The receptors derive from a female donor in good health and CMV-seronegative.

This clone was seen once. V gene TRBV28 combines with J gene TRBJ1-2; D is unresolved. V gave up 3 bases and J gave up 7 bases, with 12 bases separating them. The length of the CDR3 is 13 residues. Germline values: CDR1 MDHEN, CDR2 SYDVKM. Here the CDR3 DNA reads TGTGCCAGCAGTTTGGTCTCTCGGTTTGGCTACACCTTC. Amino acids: CASSLVSRFGYTF.

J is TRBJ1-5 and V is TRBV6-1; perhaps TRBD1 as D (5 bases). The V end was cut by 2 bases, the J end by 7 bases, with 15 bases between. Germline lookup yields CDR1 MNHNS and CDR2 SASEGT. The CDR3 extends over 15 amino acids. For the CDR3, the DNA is TGTGCCAGCAGTGAAAACGCGGGGCATGGGCAGCCCCAGCATTTT. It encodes CASSENAGHGQPQHF.

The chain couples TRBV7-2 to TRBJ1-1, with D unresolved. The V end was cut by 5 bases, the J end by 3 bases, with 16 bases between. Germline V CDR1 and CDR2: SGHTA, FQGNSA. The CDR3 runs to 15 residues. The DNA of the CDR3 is TGTGCCAGCAGCCGGGCGGTGGCGGGTTACACTGAAGCTTTCTTT. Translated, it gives CASSRAVAGYTEAFF.

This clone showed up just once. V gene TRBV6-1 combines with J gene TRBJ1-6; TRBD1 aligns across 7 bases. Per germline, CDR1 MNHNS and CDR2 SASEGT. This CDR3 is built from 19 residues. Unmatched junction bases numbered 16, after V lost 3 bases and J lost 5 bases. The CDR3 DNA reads TGTGCCAGCAGTGATCCCAACTTCACCAGACAGGGCGATAATTCACCCCTCCACTTT. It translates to CASSDPNFTRQGDNSPLHF.

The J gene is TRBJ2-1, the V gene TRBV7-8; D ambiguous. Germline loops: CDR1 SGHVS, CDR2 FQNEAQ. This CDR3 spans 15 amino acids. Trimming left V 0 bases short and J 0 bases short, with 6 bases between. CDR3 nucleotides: TGTGCCAGCAGCTTAGCCGAACACTCCTACAATGAGCAGTTCTTC. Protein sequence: CASSLAEHSYNEQFF.

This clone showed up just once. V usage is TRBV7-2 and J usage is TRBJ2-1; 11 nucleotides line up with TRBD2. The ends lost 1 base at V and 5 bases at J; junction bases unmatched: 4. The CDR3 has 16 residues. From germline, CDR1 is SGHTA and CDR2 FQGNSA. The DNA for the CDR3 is TGTGCCAGCAGCTTAGGTATAGCGGGAGGGGACAATGAGCAGTTCTTC. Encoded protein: CASSLGIAGGDNEQFF.

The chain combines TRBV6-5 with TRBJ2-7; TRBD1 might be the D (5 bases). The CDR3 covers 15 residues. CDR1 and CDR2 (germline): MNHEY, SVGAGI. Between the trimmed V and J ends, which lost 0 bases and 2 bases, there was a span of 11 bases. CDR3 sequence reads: CASSYSSGRAYEQYF. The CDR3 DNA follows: TGTGCCAGCAGTTACTCCTCCGGCAGGGCCTACGAGCAGTACTTC.

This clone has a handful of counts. DNA of the CDR3: TGTGCCACCAGCAGAGATTCTAAAGGCTACACCTTC. Protein sequence: CATSRDSKGYTF. The rearrangement uses TRBV15 and TRBJ1-2; no clear D. Trimming left V 0 bases short and J 8 bases short, with 7 bases between. The CDR3 loop spans 12 amino acids. Per the germline V gene, CDR1 is LNHNV and CDR2 is YYDKDF (reference sequence).

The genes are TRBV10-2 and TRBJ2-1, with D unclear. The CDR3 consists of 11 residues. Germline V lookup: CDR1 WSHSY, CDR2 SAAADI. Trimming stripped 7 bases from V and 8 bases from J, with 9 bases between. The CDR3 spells CASTSRDEQFF. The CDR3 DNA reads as TGCGCCAGCACTAGTCGTGATGAGCAGTTCTTC.

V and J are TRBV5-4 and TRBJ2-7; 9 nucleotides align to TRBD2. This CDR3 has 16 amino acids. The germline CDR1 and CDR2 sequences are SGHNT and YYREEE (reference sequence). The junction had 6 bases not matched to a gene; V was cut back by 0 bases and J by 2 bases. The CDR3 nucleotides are TGTGCCAGCAGCTTGGATCTAGCGGGGACTGCCTACGAGCAGTACTTC. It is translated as CASSLDLAGTAYEQYF.

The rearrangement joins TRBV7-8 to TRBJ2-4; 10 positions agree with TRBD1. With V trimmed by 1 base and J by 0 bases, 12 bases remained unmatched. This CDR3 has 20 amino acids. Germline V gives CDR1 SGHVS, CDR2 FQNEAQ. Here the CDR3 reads CASSLGVGTGEVGAKNIQYF. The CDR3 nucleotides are TGTGCCAGCAGCTTAGGTGTCGGGACAGGGGAGGTTGGAGCCAAAAACATTCAGTACTTC.

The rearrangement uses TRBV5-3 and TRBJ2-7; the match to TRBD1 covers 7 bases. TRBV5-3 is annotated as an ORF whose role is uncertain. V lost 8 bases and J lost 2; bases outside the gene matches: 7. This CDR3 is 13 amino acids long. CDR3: CASYRGPPYEQYF. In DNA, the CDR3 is TGTGCCAGTTACAGGGGACCCCCCTACGAGCAGTACTTC.

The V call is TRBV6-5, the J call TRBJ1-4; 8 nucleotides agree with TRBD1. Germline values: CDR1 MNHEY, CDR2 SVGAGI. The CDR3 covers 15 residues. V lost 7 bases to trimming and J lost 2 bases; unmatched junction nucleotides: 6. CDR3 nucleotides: TGTGCCAGCAAAAACCAGGGGGCGACTAATGAAAAACTGTTTTTT. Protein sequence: CASKNQGATNEKLFF.

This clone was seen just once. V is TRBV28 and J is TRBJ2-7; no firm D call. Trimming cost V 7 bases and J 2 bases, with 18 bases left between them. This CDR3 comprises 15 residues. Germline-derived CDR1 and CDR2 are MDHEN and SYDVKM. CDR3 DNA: TGTGCCAGCACTACAGCCCGAACCAAACCCTACGAGCAGTACTTC. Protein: CASTTARTKPYEQYF.

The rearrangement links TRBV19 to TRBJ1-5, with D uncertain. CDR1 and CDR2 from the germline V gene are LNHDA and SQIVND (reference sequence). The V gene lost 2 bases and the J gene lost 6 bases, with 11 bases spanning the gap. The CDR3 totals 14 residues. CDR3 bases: TGTGCCAGTAGTATAACAGAGGGCGGTCAGCCCCAGCATTTT. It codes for CASSITEGGQPQHF.

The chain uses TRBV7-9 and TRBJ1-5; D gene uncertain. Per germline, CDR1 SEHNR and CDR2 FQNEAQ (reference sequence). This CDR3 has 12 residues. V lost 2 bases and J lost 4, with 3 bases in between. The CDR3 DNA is TGTGCCAGCAGCTTACAGAATCAGCCCCAGCATTTT. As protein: CASSLQNQPQHF.

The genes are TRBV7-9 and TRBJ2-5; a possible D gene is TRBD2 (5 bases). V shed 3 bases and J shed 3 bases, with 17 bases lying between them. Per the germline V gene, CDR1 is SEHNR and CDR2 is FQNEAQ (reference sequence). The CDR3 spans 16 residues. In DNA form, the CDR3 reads TGTGCCAGCAGCTTTTTTGGCGCGGGCACTAAAGAGACCCAGTACTTC. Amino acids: CASSFFGAGTKETQYF.

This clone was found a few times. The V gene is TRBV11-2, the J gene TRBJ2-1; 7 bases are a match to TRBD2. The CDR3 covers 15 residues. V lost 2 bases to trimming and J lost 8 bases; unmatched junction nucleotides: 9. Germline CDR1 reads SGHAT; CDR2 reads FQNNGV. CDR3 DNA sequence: TGTGCCAGCAGCTTAATTCCCGGCGGGAGCGATGAGCAGTTCTTC. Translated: CASSLIPGGSDEQFF.

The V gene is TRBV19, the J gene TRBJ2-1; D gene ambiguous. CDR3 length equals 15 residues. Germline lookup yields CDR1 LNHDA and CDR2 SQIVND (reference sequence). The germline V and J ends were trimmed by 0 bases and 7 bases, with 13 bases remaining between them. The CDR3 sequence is CASSIDPLLVNEQFF. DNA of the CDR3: TGTGCCAGTAGTATAGACCCCCTACTGGTTAATGAGCAGTTCTTC.

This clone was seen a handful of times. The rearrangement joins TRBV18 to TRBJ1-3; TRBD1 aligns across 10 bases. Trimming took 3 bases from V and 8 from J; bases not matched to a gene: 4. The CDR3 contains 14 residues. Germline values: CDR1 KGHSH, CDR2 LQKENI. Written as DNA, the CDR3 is TGTGCCAGCTCACCTCGCGGGACAGGGGACACCATATATTTT. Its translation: CASSPRGTGDTIYF.

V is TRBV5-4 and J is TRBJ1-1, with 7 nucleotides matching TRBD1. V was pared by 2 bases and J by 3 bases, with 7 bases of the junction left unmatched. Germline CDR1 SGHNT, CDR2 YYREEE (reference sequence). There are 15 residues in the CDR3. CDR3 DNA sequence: TGTGCCAGCAGCTTCTACAGGGGCGTAGACACTGAAGCTTTCTTT. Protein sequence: CASSFYRGVDTEAFF.

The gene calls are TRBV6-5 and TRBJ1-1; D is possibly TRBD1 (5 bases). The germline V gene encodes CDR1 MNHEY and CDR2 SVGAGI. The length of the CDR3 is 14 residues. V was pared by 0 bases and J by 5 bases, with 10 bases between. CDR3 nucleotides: TGTGCCAGCAGTTACTCTTCGGGGGTGACTGAAGCTTTCTTT. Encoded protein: CASSYSSGVTEAFF.

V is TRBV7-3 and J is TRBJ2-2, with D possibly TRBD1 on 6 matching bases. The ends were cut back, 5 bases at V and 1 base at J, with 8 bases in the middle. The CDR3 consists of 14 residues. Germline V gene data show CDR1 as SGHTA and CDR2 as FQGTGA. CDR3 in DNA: TGTGCCAGCAGCACGGACAGGAACACCGGGGAGCTGTTTTTT. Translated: CASSTDRNTGELFF. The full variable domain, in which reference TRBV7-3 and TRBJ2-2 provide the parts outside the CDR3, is GAGVSQTPSNKVTEKGKYVELRCDPISGHTALYWYRQSLGQGPEFLIYFQGTGAADDSGLPNDRFFAVRPEGSVSTLKIQRTERGDSAVYLCASSTDRNTGELFFGEGSRLTVL.

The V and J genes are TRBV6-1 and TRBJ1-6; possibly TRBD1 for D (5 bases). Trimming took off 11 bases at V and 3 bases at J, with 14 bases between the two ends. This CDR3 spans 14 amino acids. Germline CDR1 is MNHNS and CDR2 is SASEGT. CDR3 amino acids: CASAGPYYNSPLHF. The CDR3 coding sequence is TGTGCCTCGGCAGGGCCCTACTATAATTCACCCCTCCACTTT.

DNA for the CDR3: TGTGCCAGCAGCGCGCGGGGGGCCTACGAGCAGTACTTC. Protein product: CASSARGAYEQYF. The J gene is TRBJ2-7, the V gene TRBV9; 8 bases match TRBD2. CDR1 is SGDLS, CDR2 YYNGEE, per germline. J gave up 2 bases and V 3 bases, and 1 base lay outside the gene matches. This CDR3 spans 13 amino acids.

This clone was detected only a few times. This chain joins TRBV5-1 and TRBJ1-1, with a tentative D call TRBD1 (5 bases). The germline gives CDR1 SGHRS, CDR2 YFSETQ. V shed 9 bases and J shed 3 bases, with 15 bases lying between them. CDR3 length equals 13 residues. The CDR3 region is CATSGGLDTEAFF. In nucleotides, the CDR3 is TGCGCCACAAGCGGGGGTCTTGACACTGAAGCTTTCTTT. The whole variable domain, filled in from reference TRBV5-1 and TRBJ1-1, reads KAGVTQTPRYLIKTRGQQVTLSCSPISGHRSVSWYQQTPGQGLQFLFEYFSETQRNKGNFPGRFSGRQFSNSRSEMNVSTLELGDSALYLCATSGGLDTEAFFGQGTRLTVV.